This T cell receptor (beta chain) appears in the sequencing data of a study of blood T cell repertoires in COVID-19. Across the whole study: Collection of acute and convalescent COVID-19 samples took place in the United States, Italy and Spain.

The V and J ends lost 3 bases and 1 base, in that order; junction bases with no gene match: 9. Germline assignment: CDR1 SGDLS and CDR2 YYNGEE. The CDR3 loop spans 17 amino acids. Authors' data handling: Estimated nucleated cell counts came from reference gene primer amplification. Produced via immunoSEQ multiplex PCR; TCRdb's table is partial and in-frame only. Clonal size and the V and J genes are those of that table, whereas D and trimming came from the DNA. The sample has some 390,000 clones, 70% to 90% seen once. Seattle patients were enrolled during active infection and followed longitudinally. The sequence came from a woman in her thirties or forties with COVID-19, enrolled during active disease. This rearrangement joins TRBV9 to TRBJ1-1; 10 nucleotides align to TRBD1. The source material was peripheral blood. The CDR3 loop reads CASSAGTGVAKNTEAFF. For the CDR3, the DNA is TGTGCCAGCAGCGCCGGGACAGGGGTGGCTAAGAACACTGAAGCTTTCTTT.